The 5 T cell receptor beta chains in this list originate from one sample, sequenced in a study of blood T cell repertoires in COVID-19. Produced via immunoSEQ multiplex PCR; TCRdb's table is partial and in-frame only. This sample yields tens of thousands of clones, of which roughly 81% are seen a single time; over 4% belongs to the top ten. The specimen sequenced was peripheral blood. Source of these receptors: a woman aged 60-75 years with acute or convalescent COVID-19.

The V gene is TRBV19, the J gene TRBJ1-1, with TRBD1 identical over 12 bases. This CDR3 has 16 residues. Germline V lookup: CDR1 LNHDA, CDR2 SQIVND (reference sequence). V gave up 6 bases and J gave up 5 bases; unmatched junction bases: 10. The CDR3 reads CASSSGTGGAGTEAFF. The DNA of the CDR3 is TGTGCCAGTAGCTCAGGGACAGGGGGCGCGGGAACTGAAGCTTTCTTT.

V and J are TRBV6-2 or TRBV6-3 and TRBJ2-3; 7 bases agree with TRBD2. Germline assignment: CDR1 MNHEY and CDR2 SVGEGT. CDR3 length: 14 residues. The V gene end was trimmed by 2 bases and the J gene end by 6 bases; junction bases not matched to a gene: 5. This chain's CDR3 is CASSYTSVRDTQYF. CDR3 bases: TGTGCCAGCAGTTACACTAGCGTTAGGGATACGCAGTATTTT.

The table lists this clone with a count of one. The rearrangement joins TRBV7-9 to TRBJ2-1; D is uncertain. The CDR3 is 12 amino acids. V was clipped by 1 base and J by 7 bases, with 5 bases between them. The germline V gene has CDR1 SEHNR and CDR2 FQNEAQ (reference sequence). The chain's CDR3 is CASSLVRNEQFF. In nucleotides, the CDR3 is TGTGCCAGCAGCTTAGTTCGGAATGAGCAGTTCTTC. The whole variable domain, remainder taken from reference TRBV7-9 and TRBJ2-1, is DTGVSQNPRHKITKRGQNVTFRCDPISEHNRLYWYRQTLGQGPEFLTYFQNEAQLEKSRLLSDRFSAERPKGSFSTLEIQRTEQGDSAMYLCASSLVRNEQFFGPGTRLTVL.

The gene calls are TRBV18 and TRBJ2-7; 9 nucleotides match TRBD1. Germline-derived CDR1 and CDR2 are KGHSH and LQKENI. The CDR3 loop spans 15 amino acids. Trimming took 5 bases from V and 6 from J; bases not matched to a gene: 11. The CDR3 DNA is TGTGCCAGCTCATCACAAGGGACAGGGCCTTTCGAGCAGTACTTC. This gives the protein CASSSQGTGPFEQYF.

The CDR3 DNA sequence: TGTGCCAGCAGCGGCCCCTTGCGGGCAACCTACGAGCAGTACTTC. Its protein is CASSGPLRATYEQYF. V and J are TRBV7-9 and TRBJ2-7; TRBD2 might be the D (5 bases). Germline CDR1 SEHNR, CDR2 FQNEAQ (reference sequence). The germline V and J ends were trimmed by 5 bases and 2 bases, with 16 bases remaining between them. The CDR3 contains 15 residues.